Described below is a single TCR beta chain sequence and its context. The antigen is unknown. V was pared by 4 bases and J by 4 bases, with 6 bases of the junction left unmatched. CDR1 and CDR2 from the germline V gene are LNHNV and YYDKDF (reference sequence). CDR3 length: 15 residues. In TCRdb, the 5' RACE reads were re-called with MiXCR into one record per CDR3 protein. The table has hundreds of thousands of distinct CDR3 sequences, roughly 20% seen once. This specimen comes from a study of T-cell memory formation after mild COVID-19. About the study: There were largely donor-specific TCR clusters. Study-wide points: The study found balanced CD4/CD8 in clones contracting day 15 to 85 and a CD4+ lean in later expanders. Cross-reactive memory seemingly joined, as some responding clones were found in pre-infection memory. CD4+ contracting clones lay mainly in CM and EM, CD8+ ones in EMRA.

The sample was PBMCs or a T cell subset sorted from them (not recorded which). The V call is TRBV15, the J call TRBJ1-5; TRBD1 agrees at 8 bases. The receptor comes from an adult woman who had mild COVID-19 (a few samples of this study predate the infection). Cell type and time point are not known. The CDR3 here is CATSTGTGDNQPQHF. The CDR3 coding sequence is TGTGCCACCAGCACCGGGACAGGCGATAATCAGCCCCAGCATTTT.